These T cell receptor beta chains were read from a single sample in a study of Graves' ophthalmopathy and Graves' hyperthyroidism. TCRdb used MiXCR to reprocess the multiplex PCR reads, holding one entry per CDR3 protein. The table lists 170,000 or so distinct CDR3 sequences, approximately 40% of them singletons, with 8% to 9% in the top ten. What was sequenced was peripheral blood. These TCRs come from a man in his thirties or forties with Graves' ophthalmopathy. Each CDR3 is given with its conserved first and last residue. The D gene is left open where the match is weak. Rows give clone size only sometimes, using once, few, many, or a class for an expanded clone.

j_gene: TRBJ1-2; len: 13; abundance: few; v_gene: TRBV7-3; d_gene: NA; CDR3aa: CASSLRTNYGYTF; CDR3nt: TGTGCCAGCAGCTTAAGGACTAACTATGGCTACACCTTC
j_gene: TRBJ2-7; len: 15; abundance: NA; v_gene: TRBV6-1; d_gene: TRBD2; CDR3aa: CASRILADNSYEQYF; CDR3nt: TGTGCCAGCAGGATTCTAGCGGATAACTCCTACGAGCAGTACTTC
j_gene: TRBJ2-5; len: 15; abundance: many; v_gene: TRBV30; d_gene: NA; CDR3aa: CAWSATGLLGETQYF; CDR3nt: TGTGCCTGGAGTGCTACAGGGCTTTTGGGAGAGACCCAGTACTTC
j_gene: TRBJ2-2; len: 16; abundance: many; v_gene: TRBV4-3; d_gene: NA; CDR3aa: CASSQGGLRNTGELFF; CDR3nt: TGCGCCAGCAGCCAAGGGGGACTGAGGAACACCGGGGAGCTGTTTTTT
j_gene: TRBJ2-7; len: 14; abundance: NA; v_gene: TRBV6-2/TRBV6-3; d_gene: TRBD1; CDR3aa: CASSYARGFYEQYF; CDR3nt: TGTGCCAGCAGTTACGCCAGGGGGTTCTACGAGCAGTACTTC
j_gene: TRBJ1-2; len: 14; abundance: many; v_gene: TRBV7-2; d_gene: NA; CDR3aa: CASRGAGSNYGYTF; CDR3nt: TGTGCCAGCAGGGGAGCGGGCTCTAACTATGGCTACACCTTC
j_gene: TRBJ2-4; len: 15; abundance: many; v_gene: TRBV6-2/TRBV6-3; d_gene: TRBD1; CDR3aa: CASTHRRDRSWSQYF; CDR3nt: TGTGCCAGCACCCACCGTAGGGACAGGTCATGGAGTCAGTACTTC
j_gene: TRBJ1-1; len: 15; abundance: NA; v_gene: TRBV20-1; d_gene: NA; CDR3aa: CSARDRGSTDTEAFF; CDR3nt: TGCAGTGCTAGAGATAGGGGGAGTACGGACACTGAAGCTTTCTTT
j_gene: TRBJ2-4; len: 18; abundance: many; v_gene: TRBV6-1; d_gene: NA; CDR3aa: CASSGPPVGGLAKNIQYF; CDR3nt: TGTGCCAGCAGTGGACCCCCCGTGGGAGGACTAGCCAAAAACATTCAGTACTTC
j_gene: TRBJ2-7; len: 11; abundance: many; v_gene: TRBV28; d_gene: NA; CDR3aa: CASSLWDEQYF; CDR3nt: TGTGCCAGCAGTTTATGGGACGAGCAGTACTTC
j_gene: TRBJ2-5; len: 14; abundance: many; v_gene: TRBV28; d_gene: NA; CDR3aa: CASSFGGSQETQYF; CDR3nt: TGTGCCAGCAGTTTTGGTGGGTCCCAAGAGACCCAGTACTTC
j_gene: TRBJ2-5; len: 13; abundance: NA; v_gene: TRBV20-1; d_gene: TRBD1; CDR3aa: CSAGPGQGETQYF; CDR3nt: TGCAGTGCGGGACCGGGACAGGGAGAGACCCAGTACTTC
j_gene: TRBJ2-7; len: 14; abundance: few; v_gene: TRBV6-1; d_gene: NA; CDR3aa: CASSRIGASYEQYF; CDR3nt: TGTGCCAGCAGTAGAATCGGGGCCTCCTACGAGCAGTACTTC
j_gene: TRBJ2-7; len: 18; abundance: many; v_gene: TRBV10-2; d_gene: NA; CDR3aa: CASSGGHPGGGSIYEQYF; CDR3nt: TGCGCCAGCAGTGGGGGCCACCCCGGGGGCGGCAGCATATACGAGCAGTACTTC
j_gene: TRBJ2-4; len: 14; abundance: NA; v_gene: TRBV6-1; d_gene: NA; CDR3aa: CASSPGTLKNIQYF; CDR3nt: TGTGCCAGCAGTCCGGGGACTCTAAAAAACATTCAGTACTTC
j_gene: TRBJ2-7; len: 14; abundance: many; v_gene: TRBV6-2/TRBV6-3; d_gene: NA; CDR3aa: CASRNFPVGREQYF; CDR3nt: TGTGCCAGCAGAAACTTTCCCGTTGGCCGCGAGCAGTACTTC
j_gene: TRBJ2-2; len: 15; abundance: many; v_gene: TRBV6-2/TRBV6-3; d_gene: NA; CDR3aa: CASSYRVYYTGELFF; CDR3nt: TGTGCCAGCAGTTACAGGGTCTACTACACCGGGGAGCTGTTTTTT
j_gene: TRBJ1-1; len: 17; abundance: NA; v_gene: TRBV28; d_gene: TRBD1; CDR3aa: CASIQQQGAGMNTEAFF; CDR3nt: TGTGCCAGCATCCAACAACAGGGGGCGGGAATGAACACTGAAGCTTTCTTT
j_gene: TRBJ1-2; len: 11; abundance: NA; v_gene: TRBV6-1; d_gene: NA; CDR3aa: CARRTDYGYTF; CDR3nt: TGTGCCCGGCGGACTGATTATGGCTACACCTTC
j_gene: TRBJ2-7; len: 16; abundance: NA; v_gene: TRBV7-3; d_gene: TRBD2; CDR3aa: CASSLSGAGDSYEQYF; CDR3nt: TGTGCCAGCAGCTTAAGTGGGGCGGGGGACTCCTACGAGCAGTACTTC
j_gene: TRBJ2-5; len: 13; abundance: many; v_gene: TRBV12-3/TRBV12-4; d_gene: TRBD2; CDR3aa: CASRDLGGETQYF; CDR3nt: TGTGCCAGCAGGGACTTGGGGGGGGAGACCCAGTACTTC
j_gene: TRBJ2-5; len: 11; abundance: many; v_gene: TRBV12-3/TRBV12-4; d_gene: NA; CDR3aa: CASSLAETQYF; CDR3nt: TGTGCCAGCAGTTTGGCGGAGACCCAGTACTTC
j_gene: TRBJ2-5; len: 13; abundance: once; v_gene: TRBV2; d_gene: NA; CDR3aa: CASSLGSLGTQYF; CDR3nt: TGTGCCAGCAGTTTAGGGAGCCTAGGGACCCAGTACTTC
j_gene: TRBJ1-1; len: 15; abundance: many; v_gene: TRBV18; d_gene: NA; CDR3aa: CASSPAVWGNTEAFF; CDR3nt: TGTGCCAGCTCACCCGCCGTGTGGGGGAACACTGAAGCTTTCTTT
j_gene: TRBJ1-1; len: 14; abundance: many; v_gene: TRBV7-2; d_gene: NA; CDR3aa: CASSLMPTNTEAFF; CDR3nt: TGTGCCAGCAGCTTAATGCCCACGAACACTGAAGCTTTCTTT
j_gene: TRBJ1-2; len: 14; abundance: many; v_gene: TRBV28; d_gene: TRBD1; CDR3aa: CASSFDRGFYGYTF; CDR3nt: TGTGCCAGCAGTTTCGACAGGGGGTTTTATGGCTACACCTTC
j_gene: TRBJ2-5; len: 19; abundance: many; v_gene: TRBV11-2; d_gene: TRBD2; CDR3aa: CASSRNGGQAGGLQETQYF; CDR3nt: TGTGCCAGCAGTCGAAATGGGGGGCAGGCGGGAGGGCTACAAGAGACCCAGTACTTC
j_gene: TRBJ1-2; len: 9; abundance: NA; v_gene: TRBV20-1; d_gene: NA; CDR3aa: CSARRLYTF; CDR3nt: TGCAGTGCCAGACGTCTCTACACCTTC
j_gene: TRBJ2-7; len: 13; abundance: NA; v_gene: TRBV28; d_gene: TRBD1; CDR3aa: CASSWGQDYEQYF; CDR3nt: TGTGCCAGCAGTTGGGGACAGGACTACGAGCAGTACTTC
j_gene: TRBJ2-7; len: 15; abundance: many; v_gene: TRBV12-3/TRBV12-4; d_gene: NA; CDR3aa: CASRGTRDRTYEQYF; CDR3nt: TGTGCCAGCAGGGGAACCCGGGACCGAACCTACGAGCAGTACTTC
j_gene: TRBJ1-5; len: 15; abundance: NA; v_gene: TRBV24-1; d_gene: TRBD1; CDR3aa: CATSDKQGKNQPQHF; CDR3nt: TGTGCCACCAGTGATAAACAGGGGAAGAATCAGCCCCAGCATTTT
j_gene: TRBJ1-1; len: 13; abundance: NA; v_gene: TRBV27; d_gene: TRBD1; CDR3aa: CASRGDRYTEAFF; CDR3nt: TGTGCCAGCAGGGGGGACAGATACACTGAAGCTTTCTTT
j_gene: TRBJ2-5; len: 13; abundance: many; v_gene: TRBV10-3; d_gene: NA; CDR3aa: CAISESLGMTQYF; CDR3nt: TGTGCCATCAGTGAGTCATTAGGGATGACCCAGTACTTC
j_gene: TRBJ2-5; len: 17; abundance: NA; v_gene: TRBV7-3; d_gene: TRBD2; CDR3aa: CASSPGDRAGAQETQYF; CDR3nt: TGTGCCAGCAGCCCCGGGGACCGAGCGGGGGCTCAAGAGACCCAGTACTTC
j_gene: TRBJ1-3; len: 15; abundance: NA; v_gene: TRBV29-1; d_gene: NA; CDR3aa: CSVEDQYDTGNTIYF; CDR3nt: TGCAGCGTTGAAGATCAGTACGACACTGGAAACACCATATATTTT
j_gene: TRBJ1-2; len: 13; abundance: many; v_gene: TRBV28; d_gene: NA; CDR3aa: CASSFSGGYGYTF; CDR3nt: TGTGCCAGCAGTTTTTCCGGAGGCTACGGCTACACCTTC
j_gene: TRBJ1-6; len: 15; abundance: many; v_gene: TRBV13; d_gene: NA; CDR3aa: CASSRGQGPNSPLHF; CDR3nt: TGTGCCAGCAGCCGTGGACAAGGCCCGAATTCACCCCTCCACTTT
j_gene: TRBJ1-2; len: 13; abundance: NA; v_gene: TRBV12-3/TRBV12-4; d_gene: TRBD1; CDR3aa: CASRGTGRHGYTF; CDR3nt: TGTGCCAGCAGGGGGACAGGCCGGCATGGCTACACCTTC
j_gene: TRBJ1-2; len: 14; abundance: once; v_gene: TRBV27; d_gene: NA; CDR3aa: CASSLTGAYDGYTF; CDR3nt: TGTGCCAGCAGTTTAACCGGGGCGTATGACGGCTACACCTTC
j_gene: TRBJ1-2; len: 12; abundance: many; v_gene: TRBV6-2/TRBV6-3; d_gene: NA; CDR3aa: CASTTGNYGYTF; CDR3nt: TGTGCCAGCACCACAGGAAACTATGGCTACACCTTC
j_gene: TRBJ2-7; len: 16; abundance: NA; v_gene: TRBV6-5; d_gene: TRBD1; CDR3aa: CASSYSRGTGGSEQYF; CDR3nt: TGTGCCAGCAGTTACTCCAGGGGGACAGGGGGCAGCGAGCAGTACTTC
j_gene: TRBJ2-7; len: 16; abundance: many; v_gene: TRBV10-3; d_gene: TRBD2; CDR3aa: CAISELAGGRSDEQYF; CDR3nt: TGTGCCATCAGTGAGTTGGCGGGAGGGCGGTCGGATGAGCAGTACTTC
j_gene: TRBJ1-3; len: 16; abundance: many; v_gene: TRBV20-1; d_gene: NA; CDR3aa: CSAREFGAALGNTIYF; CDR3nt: TGCAGTGCTAGAGAATTCGGGGCGGCCCTGGGAAACACCATATATTTT
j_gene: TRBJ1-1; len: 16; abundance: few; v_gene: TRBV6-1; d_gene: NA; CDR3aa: CASRTLQLAGHTEAFF; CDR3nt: TGTGCCAGCAGGACACTACAGCTTGCGGGACACACTGAAGCTTTCTTT
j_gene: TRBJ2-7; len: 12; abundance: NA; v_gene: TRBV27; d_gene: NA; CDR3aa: CASAFIGSYEYF; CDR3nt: TGTGCCAGCGCATTTATCGGGTCGTATGAGTACTTC
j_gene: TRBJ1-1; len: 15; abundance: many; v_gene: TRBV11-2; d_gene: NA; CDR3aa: CASSLDRARGTEAFF; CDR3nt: TGTGCCAGCAGCTTAGATAGGGCGAGGGGCACTGAAGCTTTCTTT
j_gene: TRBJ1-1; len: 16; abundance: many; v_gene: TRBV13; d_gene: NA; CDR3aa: CASSFSVGVRNTEAFF; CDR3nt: TGTGCCAGCAGCTTCTCAGTTGGGGTTAGGAACACTGAAGCTTTCTTT
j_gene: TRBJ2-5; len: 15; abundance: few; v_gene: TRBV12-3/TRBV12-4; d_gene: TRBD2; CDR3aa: CASSSGGLARETQYF; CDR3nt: TGTGCCAGCAGTTCCGGGGGACTAGCACGAGAGACCCAGTACTTC
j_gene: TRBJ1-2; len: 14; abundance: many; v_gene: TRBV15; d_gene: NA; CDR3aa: CATTPLRSDYGYTF; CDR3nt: TGTGCCACCACCCCTTTGAGGTCGGACTATGGCTACACCTTC
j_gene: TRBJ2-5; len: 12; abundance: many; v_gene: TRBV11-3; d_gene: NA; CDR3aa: CASSPISETQYF; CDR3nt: TGTGCCAGCAGCCCCATCAGTGAGACCCAGTACTTC
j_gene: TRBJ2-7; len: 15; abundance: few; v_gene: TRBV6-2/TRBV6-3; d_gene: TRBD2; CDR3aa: CASSWEGTATYEQYF; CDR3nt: TGTGCCAGCAGTTGGGAGGGGACTGCCACCTACGAGCAGTACTTC
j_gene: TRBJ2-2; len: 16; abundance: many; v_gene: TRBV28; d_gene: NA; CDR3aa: CASSLGNMGHPGELFF; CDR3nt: TGTGCCAGCAGCTTGGGCAATATGGGGCACCCCGGGGAGCTGTTTTTT
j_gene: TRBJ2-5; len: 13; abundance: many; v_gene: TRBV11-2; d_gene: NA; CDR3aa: CASSSGRLETQYF; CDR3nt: TGTGCCAGCAGCTCCGGTCGATTGGAGACCCAGTACTTC
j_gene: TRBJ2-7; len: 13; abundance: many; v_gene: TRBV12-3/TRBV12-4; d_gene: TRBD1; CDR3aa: CASSSGQSYEQYF; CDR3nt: TGTGCCAGCAGTTCGGGACAGTCCTACGAGCAGTACTTC